The 18 T cell receptor beta chains in this list originate from one sample, sequenced in a study of cytomegalovirus exposure and HLA in healthy donors. In the PCR, 60 Vbeta and 13 Jbeta primers were used. Produced via immunoSEQ multiplex PCR; TCRdb's table is partial and in-frame only. The sample holds 150,000 to 200,000 clones, roughly 80% seen once. The sequenced sample was PBMCs. All receptors come from a man aged 40-49 years in good health and CMV-seronegative.

The chain joins TRBV18 to TRBJ1-6, with TRBD1 matching over 9 bases. CDR1 KGHSH and CDR2 LQKENI come from the germline V gene. The V and J ends lost 2 bases and 3 bases, in that order; junction bases with no gene match: 2. The CDR3 consists of 16 residues. The CDR3 DNA follows: TGTGCCAGCTCACCAACAGGGGGCGGCTATAATTCACCCCTCCACTTT. Its protein product is CASSPTGGGYNSPLHF.

This clone turned up a few times. The chain recombines TRBV19 with TRBJ1-6, with TRBD1 matching over 8 bases. This CDR3 has 16 residues. The germline V gene has CDR1 LNHDA and CDR2 SQIVND (reference sequence). V gave up 5 bases and J gave up 8 bases; unmatched junction bases: 11. The CDR3 DNA reads as TGTGCCAGTAGTTCGACAATACAGGGGGTATATTCACCCCTCCACTTT. Encoded protein: CASSSTIQGVYSPLHF.

J is TRBJ2-7 and V is TRBV7-2, with TRBD1 as a possible D gene (5 bases). V lost 1 base to trimming and J lost 5 bases, with 12 bases between them. The CDR3 covers 14 residues. Germline CDR1 reads SGHTA; CDR2 reads FQGNSA. CDR3 DNA: TGTGCCAGCAGCTTAGGCGGCAGGGTAAACGAGCAGTACTTC. Protein sequence: CASSLGGRVNEQYF.

V is TRBV7-9 and J is TRBJ1-1, with D perhaps matching TRBD1 (5 bases). Germline V gene lookup returns CDR1 SEHNR and CDR2 FQNEAQ (reference sequence). V was trimmed by 5 bases and J by 1 base, leaving 8 bases between them. The CDR3 extends over 13 amino acids. In DNA form, the CDR3 reads TGTGCCAGCAGCCCTACAGGGAACACTGAAGCTTTCTTT. Translating it yields CASSPTGNTEAFF.

This clone has a single count. This chain uses TRBV5-1 with TRBJ1-2; no firm D call. Trimming left V 5 bases short and J 4 bases short, with 9 bases between. Germline CDR1 and CDR2: SGHRS and YFSETQ. The CDR3 spans 12 residues. The CDR3 DNA is TGCGCCAGCAGGGTAGACTTCTATGGCTACACCTTC. The encoded protein is CASRVDFYGYTF.

This chain joins TRBV19 and TRBJ1-1; D uncertain. The CDR3 covers 13 residues. Trimming left V 1 base short and J 8 bases short, with 11 bases between. Germline CDR1 and CDR2: LNHDA and SQIVND (reference sequence). CDR3 DNA sequence: TGTGCCAGTAGTATAGGCCAGAGGGTAGAAGCTTTCTTT. Its protein is CASSIGQRVEAFF.

V and J are TRBV18 and TRBJ2-3, with 10 bases identical to TRBD2. The CDR3 covers 16 residues. Germline V gives CDR1 KGHSH, CDR2 LQKENI. V gave up 4 bases and J gave up 0 bases; unmatched junction bases: 4. CDR3 nucleotides: TGTGCCAGCTCACGGACGGGACTAGCGAGCACAGATACGCAGTATTTT. Its protein is CASSRTGLASTDTQYF.

The chain couples TRBV25-1 to TRBJ2-7, with D tentatively TRBD2 (5 bases). The CDR3 runs to 15 residues. V shed 2 bases and J shed 2 bases, with 13 bases lying between them. Germline V CDR1 and CDR2: MGHDK, SYGVNS. The CDR3 loop is CASSEEGRSTYEQYF. The CDR3 coding sequence is TGTGCCAGCAGTGAAGAGGGCAGGTCAACCTACGAGCAGTACTTC.

The chain combines TRBV11-2 with TRBJ1-1; no firm D call. The germline V gene has CDR1 SGHAT and CDR2 FQNNGV. The CDR3 consists of 14 residues. The V end was cut by 6 bases, the J end by 4 bases, with 15 bases between. CDR3 DNA: TGTGCCAGCAGTTCTACCCACTCCCGCACTGAAGCTTTCTTT. Amino acid sequence: CASSSTHSRTEAFF. The full variable domain, completed using reference TRBV11-2 and TRBJ1-1, is EAGVAQSPRYKIIEKRQSVAFWCNPISGHATLYWYQQILGQGPKLLIQFQNNGVVDDSQLPKDRFSAERLKGVDSTLKIQPAKLEDSAVYLCASSSTHSRTEAFFGQGTRLTVV.

The chain joins TRBV5-6 to TRBJ2-5; a possible D gene is TRBD2 (7 bases). Germline V gives CDR1 SGHDT, CDR2 YYEEEE. Between the trimmed V and J ends, which lost 3 bases and 2 bases, there was a span of 17 bases. The CDR3 runs to 16 residues. The CDR3 region has the DNA TGTGCCAGCAGCTCTCCAAAGGGGGGGAAACAAGAGACCCAGTACTTC. Translating gives CASSSPKGGKQETQYF.

The gene calls are TRBV4-3 and TRBJ2-5; perhaps TRBD1 as D (6 bases). Germline loops: CDR1 LGHNA, CDR2 YSLEER. Trimming shortened V by 6 bases and J by 2 bases, and 13 bases separated the two germline ends. This CDR3 is built from 14 residues. In DNA form, the CDR3 reads TGCGCCAGCAGTTACAGGGAGAATCAAGAGACCCAGTACTTC. It specifies CASSYRENQETQYF.

The rearrangement uses TRBV5-1 and TRBJ2-2; D ambiguous. V was cut by 1 base and J by 3 bases, with 7 bases left in between. Germline V gene sequence: CDR1 SGHRS, CDR2 YFSETQ. This CDR3 has 14 amino acids. The CDR3 coding sequence is TGCGCCAGCAGCTTGATCGGGTACACCGGGGAGCTGTTTTTT. Translation gives CASSLIGYTGELFF.

Remarks on this clone: The sample holds other DNA sequences that translate to the same CDR3. This sequence joins TRBV6-1 and TRBJ1-2; 8 nucleotides align to TRBD1. Germline lookup yields CDR1 MNHNS and CDR2 SASEGT. V lost 6 bases to trimming and J lost 7 bases; unmatched junction nucleotides: 13. The CDR3 spans 15 residues. Here the CDR3 DNA reads TGTGCCAGCAGCGAACTCGGAACAGGGGGTGGTGGCTACACCTTC. Protein sequence: CASSELGTGGGGYTF.

The gene calls are TRBV7-9 and TRBJ2-1; TRBD2 matches 11 bases. Looked up from germline, CDR1 is SEHNR and CDR2 is FQNEAQ (reference sequence). This CDR3 is 15 amino acids long. J was trimmed by 8 bases and V by 5 bases; bases with no gene match: 8. The CDR3 DNA sequence: TGTGCCAGCAGCCGAGATAGCGGGAGGGCCCATGAGCAGTTCTTC. Amino acid sequence: CASSRDSGRAHEQFF.

The chain uses TRBV6-5 and TRBJ1-4; TRBD1 matches 10 bases. With V trimmed by 5 bases and J by 6 bases, 3 bases remained unmatched. The CDR3 extends over 14 amino acids. Germline lookup yields CDR1 MNHEY and CDR2 SVGAGI. CDR3 loop: CASSPDRGDEKLFF. The CDR3 DNA follows: TGTGCCAGCAGTCCGGACAGGGGGGATGAAAAACTGTTTTTT.

The chain uses TRBV19 and TRBJ2-7; 8 bases align to TRBD1. Per the germline V gene, CDR1 is LNHDA and CDR2 is SQIVND (reference sequence). There are 16 residues in the CDR3. After removal of 3 bases from V and 3 bases from J, the junction contained 10 bases not matched to a gene. The CDR3 spells CASSIGQGPFIYEQYF. The CDR3 nucleotides are TGTGCCAGTAGTATCGGACAGGGTCCTTTCATCTACGAGCAGTACTTC.

This chain links TRBV19 with TRBJ1-1; D is undetermined. This CDR3 has 13 amino acids. Trimming removed 7 bases from V and 0 bases from J, with 9 bases in between. In germline, CDR1 is LNHDA, CDR2 SQIVND (reference sequence). In nucleotides, the CDR3 is TGTGCCAGTACACAGTTATTGAACACTGAAGCTTTCTTT. Residues: CASTQLLNTEAFF.

This clone was seen only a few times. The chain joins TRBV5-1 to TRBJ1-4, with D uncertain. This CDR3 is built from 16 residues. V lost 3 bases and J 0 bases, leaving 12 bases between the germline ends. Germline CDR1 and CDR2: SGHRS and YFSETQ. CDR3 loop: CASSSEGVTTNEKLFF. Here the CDR3 DNA reads TGCGCCAGCAGCTCAGAGGGAGTGACAACTAATGAAAAACTGTTTTTT.